These T cell receptor beta chains were read from a single sample in a study of tumor-infiltrating lymphocytes in primary liver carcinoma. One entry per CDR3 protein, called by TCRdb with MiXCR from the multiplex PCR reads. Among 300,000 to 400,000 distinct CDR3 sequences listed, approximately 64% were seen once. Sample: peripheral blood. The receptors originated from a man aged 40-55 years with primary liver carcinoma and hepatitis B virus infection. CDR3s include the opening cysteine and the closing phenylalanine or tryptophan. Each record gives: V gene, J gene, clone size, D gene, CDR3 DNA, CDR3 protein. The D gene is left open where the match is weak. Not every row has a clone size; where given, it reads once, few, many or a size class.

>TRBV4-1|TRBJ1-2|many|NA
TGCGCCAGCAGCCAAGAAGGCCGTCTTAACTATGGCTACACCTTC
CASSQEGRLNYGYTF
>TRBV30|TRBJ1-6|few|NA
TGTGCCTGGAGGGGGTTAGGGTTATCACCCCTCCACTTT
CAWRGLGLSPLHF
>TRBV30|TRBJ2-3|NA|TRBD2
TGTGCCTGGACCCCGGGACTAGCGAGAGGCGATACGCAGTATTTT
CAWTPGLARGDTQYF
>TRBV11-2|TRBJ2-7|NA|NA
TGTGCCAGCAGCTTTGACCCTGCGGGCGAGCAGTGCTTC
CASSFDPAGEQCF
>TRBV5-1|TRBJ2-2|NA|NA
TGCGCCAGCGGTAGGACAGTAACCGGGGAGCTGTTTTTT
CASGRTVTGELFF
>TRBV28|TRBJ2-7|NA|NA
TGTGCCAGCAGCAGGATCTACGACCAGTACTTC
CASSRIYDQYF
>TRBV6-2/TRBV6-3|TRBJ2-3|NA|NA
TGTGCCAGCAGGCAGACGGCAGATACGCAGTATTTT
CASRQTADTQYF
>TRBV5-1|TRBJ2-1|once|TRBD1
TGCGCCAGCAGCCCGGGGACAGGCTTCGGTGAGCAGTTCTTC
CASSPGTGFGEQFF
>TRBV4-1|TRBJ1-4|few|NA
TGCGCCAGCAGCGCACGACAGGCAACTAATGAAAAACTGTTTTTT
CASSARQATNEKLFF
>TRBV10-3|TRBJ1-4|many|NA
TGTGCCATCAGTGAGTCTGGGAGGGGACATAACGAAAAACTGTTTTTT
CAISESGRGHNEKLFF
>TRBV11-2|TRBJ2-7|NA|NA
TGTGCCAGCAGGTTAGTGTCGAGAAACTACGAACAGTACTTC
CASRLVSRNYEQYF
>TRBV11-2|TRBJ2-1|NA|NA
TGTGCCAGCAGCTTAGGTGTAGGGGTATACAATGAGCAGTTCTTC
CASSLGVGVYNEQFF
>TRBV11-2|TRBJ2-1|NA|NA
TGTGCCAGCACCCGCTCGGTAGCCACAAGTAGGGTCAATGAGCAGTTCTTC
CASTRSVATSRVNEQFF
>TRBV11-2|TRBJ2-3|NA|NA
TGTGCCAGCAACCCGCTGGCTGGGGAGGAGTATTTT
CASNPLAGEEYF
>TRBV5-4|TRBJ1-2|few|NA
TGTGCCAGCAGCTTGGAAACAGCAAGCTACACCTTC
CASSLETASYTF
>TRBV7-9|TRBJ2-5|NA|NA
TGTGCCAGCAGCTACAATCTCGAGAAACAGTACTTC
CASSYNLEKQYF
>TRBV11-2|TRBJ2-7|NA|NA
TGTGCCAGCATCTCTACACCCTGGACAGCCTACGAGCGGTACTTC
CASISTPWTAYERYF
>TRBV11-2|TRBJ2-5|NA|NA
TGTGCCAACAGTCGGACTAGGGGGGAACAAGAGACCCAGTACTTC
CANSRTRGEQETQYF
>TRBV11-2|TRBJ2-6|NA|NA
TGTGTCAGCAGCTTAGCCTCAGTTCTGAGGCGGTCTGGGGCCAACGTCCTGACTTTC
CVSSLASVLRRSGANVLTF
>TRBV6-1|TRBJ2-7|few|NA
TGTGCCAGCAGCCCCGAGGGGTACGAGCAGTACTTC
CASSPEGYEQYF
>TRBV4-2|TRBJ2-7|NA|TRBD2
TGTGCCAGCAGCCAAGACCGCCATGGGACTACCGAGCAGTACTTC
CASSQDRHGTTEQYF
>TRBV11-1|TRBJ2-1|NA|TRBD1
TGTGCCGGCAGCAGACGACAGGGGACTCGTGAGCAGTTCTTC
CAGSRRQGTREQFF
>TRBV2|TRBJ2-5|NA|NA
TGTGCCAGCAAGGAGAACAGGGGCCCTGGGACTCAGTACTTC
CASKENRGPGTQYF
>TRBV4-2|TRBJ2-3|NA|TRBD1
TGTGCCAGCAGCCCACTAGGACAGGGGGAGTCAGATACGACGTATTTT
CASSPLGQGESDTTYF
>TRBV6-5|TRBJ2-7|NA|TRBD1
TGTGCCAGCAGTTACTCTTCCGGGACAGGGGGCCACGAGCAGTACTTC
CASSYSSGTGGHEQYF
>TRBV5-5|TRBJ2-2|many|NA
TGTGCCAGCAGCTCGCTCACCGGGGAGCTGTTTTTT
CASSSLTGELFF
>TRBV5-1|TRBJ1-1|NA|NA
TGCGCCAGCAGCTGGGGGGCCGTGGGCATGAGCACTGAAGCTTTCTTT
CASSWGAVGMSTEAFF
>TRBV4-1|TRBJ1-2|many|NA
TGCGCCAGCAGCCCTACCAGGGGTAACTATGGCTACACCTTC
CASSPTRGNYGYTF
>TRBV4-2|TRBJ2-1|NA|NA
TGCGCCAGCAGCTCAACCAGAGGGCCGGTAAGGGAGCAGTTCTTC
CASSSTRGPVREQFF
>TRBV7-9|TRBJ2-7|NA|TRBD1
TGTGCCATCAGCTTAGCCCGCGGGACAGGGAGAGAGGACGAGCAGTACTTC
CAISLARGTGREDEQYF
>TRBV21-1|TRBJ2-1|NA|NA
TGTGCCAGCAGCACCACTAACTGGGCGGCCACCGCGTGTGAGCAGTTCTTC
CASSTTNWAATACEQFF
>TRBV6-2/TRBV6-3|TRBJ2-7|NA|TRBD1
TGTGCCAGTACGGGACAGGTGAGATCCTACGAGCAGTACTTC
CASTGQVRSYEQYF
>TRBV13|TRBJ2-7|few|TRBD2
TGTGCCAGCAGCTCCACTAGCGGGAGGGCCGAATCCTACGAGCAGTACTTC
CASSSTSGRAESYEQYF
>TRBV5-6|TRBJ2-5|NA|NA
TGTGCCAGCAGCTTGGGGTGGGCCAGAGGAAAAGAGACCCAGTACTTC
CASSLGWARGKETQYF
>TRBV5-8|TRBJ2-6|NA|NA
TGTGCCAGCAGGCGCCGGGGGGCCAACGTCCTGACTTTC
CASRRRGANVLTF
>TRBV5-6|TRBJ2-7|NA|NA
TGTGCCAGCAGCTCAGACTGGGCTGGGGAGCAGTACTTC
CASSSDWAGEQYF
>TRBV11-3|TRBJ1-2|many|NA
TGTGCCAGCAGCTTAGCGGGGGACTATGGCTACACCTTC
CASSLAGDYGYTF
>TRBV7-9|TRBJ1-1|NA|NA
TGTGCCAGCAGCTCAGTGGGTGGAATGAACACTGGAGCTTTCTTT
CASSSVGGMNTGAFF
>TRBV13|TRBJ2-7|few|TRBD2
TGTGCCAGCAGCTTTGAGACTAGCGGGACGGCCGAGCAGTACTTC
CASSFETSGTAEQYF
>TRBV10-2|TRBJ2-7|few|TRBD2
TGCGCCAGCAAGGTCCGGGGAGGGTGGGGCGAGCAGTACTTC
CASKVRGGWGEQYF
>TRBV10-3|TRBJ2-1|NA|TRBD1
TGTGCCATCAGGGCAACCGGGACAGGGCTTTCCAGGAGTAGCGTTCACTCCTACAATGAGCAGTTCTTC
CAIRATGTGLSRSSVHSYNEQFF
>TRBV12-3/TRBV12-4|TRBJ2-7|once|NA
TGTGCCAGCGGCCTCCGACGGGATACCTACGAGCAGTACTTC
CASGLRRDTYEQYF
>TRBV11-2|TRBJ2-5|NA|NA
TGTGCCATCAGCTTATGGGGAGAGACCCAGTACTTC
CAISLWGETQYF
>TRBV11-2|TRBJ1-2|NA|NA
TGTGCCATCAGCTCCCAAGATTATGTCTACACCTTC
CAISSQDYVYTF
>TRBV5-1|TRBJ2-1|NA|TRBD2
TGCGCCAGCAGCACAGGACTAGCGGGTTACTATGAGCAGTTCTTC
CASSTGLAGYYEQFF
>TRBV11-2|TRBJ2-1|NA|NA
TGTGCCAGCAGCTTAGACGGGAGCGAGTATAATGAGCAGCTCTTC
CASSLDGSEYNEQLF
>TRBV28|TRBJ2-3|few|TRBD2
TGTGCCAGCAGCCCTTGGACTAGTGGACAAACAGATACGCAGTATTTT
CASSPWTSGQTDTQYF
>TRBV11-1|TRBJ2-7|NA|NA
TGTGGCAGCAGCTTGGGCAGTTCCTCTTACGAGCAGTACTTC
CGSSLGSSSYEQYF
>TRBV14|TRBJ2-5|few|NA
TGTGCCAGCAGCCAAGACGGCTTCGGGGAGACCCAGTACTTC
CASSQDGFGETQYF
>TRBV5-1|TRBJ2-3|NA|NA
TGCGCCAGCAGCTCACCCCTCGCGGGTGTGGGAGATATGCAGTATTTT
CASSSPLAGVGDMQYF
>TRBV11-2|TRBJ2-4|NA|NA
TGTGCCAGCAGCTCTGCTAGCGTCTTAGCCATAAACATTGAGTACTTC
CASSSASVLAINIEYF
>TRBV6-6|TRBJ1-5|many|TRBD1
TGTGCCAGCAGTCCGGTGGGGCCAGGGGGCGAGCCCCAGCATTTT
CASSPVGPGGEPQHF
>TRBV12-3/TRBV12-4|TRBJ2-3|NA|TRBD2
TGTGTCAGCAGCCAACTAGCGGTGCCTAGCACAGATACGCAGTATTTT
CVSSQLAVPSTDTQYF
>TRBV6-1|TRBJ2-7|many|NA
TGTGCCAGCAGTGAAGACAGGATGAGGAGCTACGAGCAGTACTTC
CASSEDRMRSYEQYF
>TRBV11-2|TRBJ1-5|NA|NA
TGTGCCAGGAGCTTCTCCCACAATCAGCCCCAGCATTTT
CARSFSHNQPQHF
>TRBV7-9|TRBJ2-1|NA|TRBD2
TGTGCCAGCAGCTCGGGCCGGGAGGTTGTGAATGAGCAGTTCTTC
CASSSGREVVNEQFF
>TRBV4-3|TRBJ2-1|NA|NA
TGCGCCAGCAGCCAAGACCCCAGCGGGCAAGCGGGTGAGCAGTTGTTC
CASSQDPSGQAGEQLF
>TRBV11-2|TRBJ2-2|NA|NA
TGTGCCAGCATCCCCCTGGTGGACCACCTGGGCGGGGAGCTGTTTTTT
CASIPLVDHLGGELFF
>TRBV10-3|TRBJ2-3|many|NA
TGTGCCATCAGTGAATGGGATACGCAGTATTTT
CAISEWDTQYF
>TRBV19|TRBJ2-3|NA|TRBD2
TGTGCCAGTACCTTAGCGGGAGGCACAGATACGCAGTATTTT
CASTLAGGTDTQYF